These 16 T cell receptor beta chains came from one sample sequenced in a study of T cells in women clearing cervical HPV infection. The table came from immunoSEQ multiplex PCR; TCRdb's copy has only in-frame clones and leaves some out. The specimen's table records about 32,000 clones. Material for sequencing was blood buffy coat. Source of these receptors: a woman between 18 and 70 years old with a cervical HPV16 infection that either progressed to CIN3+ or cleared (not recorded which).

With regard to this clone: The read ends 3 residues shy of where the CDR3 ends; the end is completed using the germline J gene. This chain joins TRBV30 and TRBJ1-4; no reliable D call. The V gene lost 2 bases and the J gene lost 4 bases, with 14 bases spanning the gap. The CDR3 has 15 amino acids. CDR1 and CDR2 (germline): GTSNPN, SVGIG (reference sequence). CDR3 protein: CAWSNVAAFNEKLFF. The sequenced part of the CDR3 DNA is TGTGCCTGGAGTAATGTTGCGGCTTTTAATGAAAAA.

On this clone: The CDR3 goes on 3 residues after the read ends, and that part is filled in from the germline J gene. This chain uses TRBV20-1 with TRBJ1-2; D is perhaps TRBD1 (6 bases). The germline V and J ends were trimmed by 4 bases and 4 bases, with 16 bases remaining between them. Germline V lookup: CDR1 DFQATT, CDR2 SNEGSKA (reference sequence). The CDR3 sequence is 14 residues long. CDR3 DNA (partial): TGCAGTGCTAAAACGGGGGGGCAAACCTATGGC. It codes for CSAKTGGQTYG. In full, the CDR3 is CSAKTGGQTYGYTF.

A note on this clone: Read coverage stops 3 residues before the CDR3 terminus; the germline J gene supplies the remainder. The V and J genes are TRBV7-2 and TRBJ2-7; 9 bases are shared with TRBD1. This CDR3 comprises 15 residues. V trimming: 1 base; J trimming: 2 bases; junction bases outside the gene matches: 3. The germline CDR1 and CDR2 sequences are SGHTA and FQGNSA. The chain's CDR3 is CASSLVGQGTYEQYF. The CDR3 bases that were read are TGTGCCAGCAGCTTAGTTGGACAGGGGACCTACGAG.

In regard to this clone: The sequence runs out 3 residues before the end of the CDR3; the remainder is reconstructed from the germline J gene. The rearrangement uses TRBV19 and TRBJ2-1; 9 bases align to TRBD1. CDR1 and CDR2 from the germline V gene are LNHDA and SQIVND (reference sequence). The CDR3 sequence is 16 residues long. Unmatched junction bases numbered 10, after V lost 4 bases and J lost 6 bases. The CDR3 bases that were read are TGTGCCAGTAGTAGAACCGGGACAGGGTCCCTCAATGAG. This translates into CASSRTGTGSLNE. The whole CDR3 sequence reads CASSRTGTGSLNEQFF.

Points on this clone: The read gets to within 3 residues of the CDR3 end, and the germline J gene fills in the rest. The gene calls are TRBV5-1 and TRBJ2-6, with a tentative D call TRBD2 (5 bases). The CDR3 is 16 amino acids. Germline CDR1 and CDR2: SGHRS and YFSETQ. Trimming took 0 bases from V and 1 from J, leaving 8 bases between them. CDR3 bases read: TGCGCCAGCAGCTTGGTGTCGGGGTCTGGGGCCAACGTC. Encoded protein: CASSLVSGSGANV. The whole CDR3 protein reads CASSLVSGSGANVLTF.

Concerning this clone: The read stops 3 residues short of the end of the CDR3; the missing end is completed from the germline J gene. The V call is TRBV6-2 or TRBV6-3, the J call TRBJ1-6, with 8 bases identical to TRBD1. Germline assignment: CDR1 MNHEY and CDR2 SVGEGT. V was pared by 10 bases and J by 7 bases, with 3 bases of the junction left unmatched. This CDR3 comprises 12 residues. The CDR3 DNA, read in part, is TGTGCCACCGGGACAGGAAATTCACCC. Translating gives CATGTGNSP. The whole CDR3 protein is CATGTGNSPLHF.

Comments on this clone: With the read ending 3 residues before the CDR3 end, the germline J gene is used to fill in that end. The chain joins TRBV19 to TRBJ2-1, with TRBD2 identical over 8 bases. The V gene's germline CDR1 is LNHDA and CDR2 SQIVND (reference sequence). The CDR3 loop spans 15 amino acids. With V trimmed by 3 bases and J by 4 bases, 5 bases remained unmatched. CDR3 residues: CASSMGGGGYNEQFF. The DNA read from the CDR3 is TGTGCCAGTAGTATGGGTGGCGGGGGGTACAATGAG.

Turning to this clone: The CDR3 end lies 3 residues beyond the end of the read and is filled in from the germline J gene. The rearrangement joins TRBV14 to TRBJ2-7, with 9 positions matching TRBD1. CDR1 is SGHDN and CDR2 is FVKESK in the germline V gene. CDR3 length: 15 residues. Losses at the gene ends were 3 bases for V and 1 base for J; bases not matched to a gene: 4. CDR3 loop: CASSQRTGVSYEQYF. The part of the CDR3 DNA that was read is TGTGCCAGCAGCCAGCGGACAGGGGTATCCTACGAG. The whole variable domain, filled in from reference TRBV14 and TRBJ2-7, reads EAGVTQFPSHSVIEKGQTVTLRCDPISGHDNLYWYRRVMGKEIKFLLHFVKESKQDESGMPNNRFLAERTGGTYSTLKVQPAELEDSGVYFCASSQRTGVSYEQYFGPGTRLTVT.

As for this clone: The DNA ends 3 residues before the CDR3 does, and the rest of the CDR3 is filled in from the germline J gene. V usage is TRBV18 and J usage is TRBJ2-3; the D is unclear. Germline-derived CDR1 and CDR2 are KGHSH and LQKENI. Deletions cut 2 bases from V and 0 bases from J, with 9 bases between. CDR3 length: 15 amino acids. CDR3 amino acids: CASSPLSSSTDTQYF. The sequenced part of the CDR3 DNA is TGTGCCAGCTCACCATTAAGTAGTAGCACAGATACG.

Remarks on this clone: The sequence runs out 3 residues before the end of the CDR3; the remainder is reconstructed from the germline J gene. The rearrangement joins TRBV20-1 to TRBJ2-5; D possibly corresponds to TRBD2 (6 bases). V shed 2 bases and J shed 5 bases, with 18 bases lying between them. The V gene's germline CDR1 is DFQATT and CDR2 SNEGSKA (reference sequence). The CDR3 runs to 15 residues. The CDR3 region is CSARRGSGQGETQYF. The part of the CDR3 DNA that was read is TGCAGTGCTAGAAGGGGTAGCGGCCAAGGGGAGACC.

With respect to this clone: Read coverage stops 3 residues before the CDR3 terminus; the germline J gene supplies the remainder. The chain is built from TRBV6-2 or TRBV6-3 and TRBJ2-3, with 7 bases that match TRBD2. The CDR3 sequence is 14 residues long. The germline V gene encodes CDR1 MNHEY and CDR2 SVGEGT. The CDR3 sequence: CASSSRLGGETQYF. Incomplete CDR3 DNA: TGTGCCAGCAGTTCCAGACTGGGAGGGGAGACG.

With respect to this clone: The DNA ends 3 residues before the CDR3 does, and the rest of the CDR3 is filled in from the germline J gene. The V and J genes are TRBV24-1 and TRBJ2-3; D is perhaps TRBD1 (5 bases). The germline gives CDR1 KGHDR, CDR2 SFDVKD. The CDR3 spans 15 residues. Trimming took off 3 bases at V and 1 base at J, with 10 bases between the two ends. CDR3: CATSDSRAGTDTQYF. The sequenced part of the CDR3 DNA is TGTGCCACCAGTGATAGCAGGGCAGGCACAGATACG.

In regard to this clone: The CDR3 extends 3 residues past the end of the read, so its final part is completed from the germline J gene. This rearrangement joins TRBV7-2 to TRBJ1-1; D gene uncertain. This CDR3 has 14 amino acids. Per the germline V gene, CDR1 is SGHTA and CDR2 is FQGNSA. V shed 1 base and J shed 3 bases, with 9 bases lying between them. The DNA read from the CDR3 is TGTGCCAGCAGCTTAGATCCGGTTTACACTGAA. This gives the protein CASSLDPVYTE. The complete CDR3 sequence is CASSLDPVYTEAFF.

Concerning this clone itself: The read halts 3 residues ahead of the CDR3 end, with the missing end drawn from the germline J gene. The J gene is TRBJ2-5, the V gene TRBV20-1, with TRBD2 as a possible D gene (6 bases). V was clipped by 4 bases and J by 0 bases, with 12 bases between them. This CDR3 has 14 residues. From germline, CDR1 is DFQATT and CDR2 SNEGSKA (reference sequence). CDR3 bases read: TGCAGTGCTATCCCGACTAGGAACCAAGAGACC. Translating it yields CSAIPTRNQET. The full CDR3 protein reads CSAIPTRNQETQYF.

About this clone: The observed sequence ends 3 residues before the CDR3 terminus, with the missing tail filled in from the germline J gene. This chain connects TRBV5-1 to TRBJ2-5; TRBD1 matches at 9 bases. The CDR3 is made up of 14 amino acids. The germline V gene has CDR1 SGHRS and CDR2 YFSETQ. Trimming at V came to 4 bases and at J to 3 bases, leaving 4 bases not matched to a gene. The CDR3 spells CASSMGQGEETQYF. The CDR3 bases that were read are TGCGCCAGCAGCATGGGACAGGGTGAAGAGACC.

A word on this clone: The read terminates 3 residues ahead of where the CDR3 ends, so the germline J gene completes it. This sequence joins TRBV7-2 and TRBJ1-5; D is undetermined. CDR3 size: 13 residues. Looked up from germline, CDR1 is SGHTA and CDR2 is FQGNSA. V lost 7 bases and J lost 3, with 10 bases in between. The CDR3 here is CASNGQHNQPQHF. CDR3 bases read: TGTGCCAGCAATGGGCAGCACAATCAGCCC.